Here is one T cell receptor (beta chain) with its context. This clonotype was seen a few times. Its antigen is not yet known. No much larger clonotype is one base removed from it; base qualities were not supplied. These data are taken from a study of blood T cells in healthy people across ages (dated by TCRdb to the mid-2010s). Study-level background: Template switching captured roughly one uniquely barcoded TCR beta cDNA molecule per two T cells in model experiments. Two additional independent replicas of 1 million unique cDNA reads from the same blood draw were analyzed for two donors (one aged 18 to 30 and one aged 80 or older). To avoid experimental bias, donors of different ages were spread randomly across the sequencing lanes. Four age groups were formed from the donors: young (average roughly 15 years), middle-aged (around 37), aged (62) and long-lived (about 80). Age-related changes in TCR beta repertoire diversity were measured in the study by deep sequencing normalized with unique cDNA molecular identifiers. What the work shows at the level of the full study, not this receptor alone: Observed TCR beta diversity per million T cells fell roughly linearly with age, and a significant reduction was already apparent by age around 40. Because profiling used bulk unsorted PBMCs, naive and antigen-experienced compartments could not be compared conclusively. Compared with the aged group, the long-lived group had more naive CD4+ T cells, fewer expanded clones and increased TCR diversity, a pattern suggesting age selection. Estimates of total diversity from one million sequenced T cells were regarded as lower bounds and underestimates. Because donor CMV infection status was unknown, age-related changes in expanded clonotypes were potentially confounded. Observed TCR beta diversity correlated strongly with the percentage of naive T cells measured by flow cytometry.

Trimming leaves V shorter by 1 base and J shorter by 2 bases, with the junction holding 1 base beyond the gene matches. CDR1 and CDR2 are read off the germline V gene as SGHDN and FVKESK. The CDR3 contains 15 residues, cysteine and phenylalanine counted. The DNA shown is the 45-base CDR3, in frame from base 1. Library preparation employed 5' RACE. For sequencing, an Illumina HiSeq 2500 was employed. A second PCR of about 6 to 11 cycles was run with a J-beta primer mix and a sample-barcoded 5' primer. A template-switch 5' adaptor carrying 12 random nucleotides introduced a unique molecular identifier onto each TCR beta cDNA molecule. At least 2.5 million CDR3-containing paired-end reads were obtained from each sample. The Mint cDNA synthesis kit, primed by a TRBC-specific oligonucleotide, was used to synthesize first-strand cDNA from all RNA. All cDNA was treated with uracil-DNA glycosylase and then went through a first 18-cycle PCR with the universal primers M1SS and BC2_uni_R. The study's processing was this. Normalization of each sample was performed by random selection of 1 million high-quality reads, each carrying a distinct molecular identifier. Reads sharing molecular identifiers were discarded rather than binned into consensus sequences. MiTCR, with a Q25 quality threshold and the strictest error-elimination algorithm, was used for CDR3 identification, clonotype clustering and error correction. Lower-bound total TCR beta diversity was estimated with a nonparametric unseen species model using Euler transformation. The public sequencing data were trimmed at Q25 with fastp and processed into clonotypes with MiXCR by TCRdb, which kept only in-frame beta chains. Every CDR3 protein is listed once, alongside the most common genes and DNA of its rows. The V and J calls here are based on TCRdb, not the publication. This sample has 650,000 to 950,000 distinct CDR3 sequences in its table, and 40% to 50% of those were observed once. The biggest ten clones account for roughly 19% of the sample.

The approximately 39 donors, aged roughly 6 to 95 years, were systemically healthy Caucasian individuals from Russia. Around 9.9 milliliters of peripheral blood were collected from each donor into EDTA-treated Vacutainer tubes. Ficoll-Paque density-gradient centrifugation was used to isolate PBMCs, with at least 7 million per sample. Total RNA, at least 6 micrograms per sample, was extracted from PBMCs with Trizol reagent. For every donor, flow cytometry on a PBMC aliquot measured the percentage of naive CD45RAhigh/CD27high T cells. The sequencing sample was made of blood. The chain was built from TRBV14 and TRBJ2-1, with TRBD2 matching 8 junction bases. This sequence originates from a man between 60 and 70 years old in good health. In nucleotide form, the sequence is TGTGCCAGCAGCCAAGCCGGGGGGGCCTACAATGAGCAGTTCTTC. Its amino acids are CASSQAGGAYNEQFF.